This TCR beta chain was captured by sequencing in a study of cytomegalovirus exposure and HLA in healthy donors. This CDR3 is 15 amino acids long. V lost 1 base, J lost 0 bases, and 9 bases lay in between. Germline-derived CDR1 and CDR2 are SGHVS and FQNEAQ. 60 Vbeta and 13 Jbeta primers were used in PCR. Profiling relied on immunoSEQ multiplex PCR, and the TCRdb table lists in-frame clones only, not all of them. The sample data list over 110,000 clones. The sequence was obtained from a male donor in good health and CMV-seronegative. Sequencing was carried out using PBMCs. The rearrangement joins TRBV7-8 to TRBJ1-1; D ambiguous. The chain's CDR3 is CASSLGGPMNTEAFF. In DNA, the CDR3 is TGTGCCAGCAGCTTAGGCGGCCCAATGAACACTGAAGCTTTCTTT.